Below, one T cell receptor (beta chain) is given with its context. As yet, its antigen is unknown. Germline is not matched at one junction end, which may reflect a read error. TCR beta CDR3 sequences were amplified from RNA transcripts. During a first-round RT-PCR of the TCR CDR3, the HTBI primer set was used. TCRdb called the multiplex PCR reads again in MiXCR, with one record for every CDR3 protein. The repertoire holds roughly 96,000 distinct CDR3 sequences, with over 50% as singletons. The data were obtained in a study of T cells in Graves' hyperthyroidism and ophthalmopathy. Notes on the study in general: From stable hyperthyroidism, ophthalmopathy was separated by a 13 V-J model. Most thyroid clonotypes that were expanded above 0.001 also turned up in blood.

CDR1 and CDR2 (germline): PRHDT, FYEKMQ (reference sequence). The CDR3 covers 15 residues. J is TRBJ2-7 and V is TRBV13; a weak D match, TRBD1 (6 bases). The sequence was obtained from a woman aged 40 to 50 with Graves' hyperthyroidism. What was sequenced was blood. CDR3 DNA sequence: TGTGCCGGCAGCACCCGAGGGGGACCCTCCTACGAGCAGTACTTC. This codes for CAGSTRGGPSYEQYF.